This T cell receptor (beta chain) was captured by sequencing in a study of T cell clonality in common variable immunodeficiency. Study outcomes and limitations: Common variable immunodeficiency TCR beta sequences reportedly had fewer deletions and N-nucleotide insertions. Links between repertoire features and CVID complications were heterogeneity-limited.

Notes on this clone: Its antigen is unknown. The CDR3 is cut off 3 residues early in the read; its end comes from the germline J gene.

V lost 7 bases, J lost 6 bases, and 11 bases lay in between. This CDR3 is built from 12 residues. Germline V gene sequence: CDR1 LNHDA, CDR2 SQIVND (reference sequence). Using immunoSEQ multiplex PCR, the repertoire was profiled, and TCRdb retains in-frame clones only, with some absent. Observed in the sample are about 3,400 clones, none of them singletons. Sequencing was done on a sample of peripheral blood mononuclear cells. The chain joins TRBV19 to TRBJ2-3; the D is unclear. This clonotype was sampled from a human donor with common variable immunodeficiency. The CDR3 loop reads CASTNQVDTQYF. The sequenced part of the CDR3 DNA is TGTGCCAGTACCAATCAGGTGGATACG.